This TCR beta chain was sequenced for a study of blood T cell repertoires in COVID-19. Patients from Seattle were sampled longitudinally, starting during active infection. Germline V gene data show CDR1 as DFQATT and CDR2 as SNEGSKA (reference sequence). The V end lost 5 bases, the J end lost 3 bases, and 7 bases lay between the germline ends. The CDR3 has 11 residues. This clone was seen only a few times. Measured with immunoSEQ multiplex PCR; TCRdb has only the in-frame clones, and not every one. This table holds 150,000 to 170,000 clones, 83% found once. The sample taken for sequencing was peripheral blood. V usage is TRBV20-1 and J usage is TRBJ2-5; possibly TRBD1 for D (6 bases). The receptor was derived from a woman aged 55 to 70 with COVID-19, enrolled during active disease. The CDR3 coding sequence is TGCAGTGCTGAGGGGGAAGAGACCCAGTACTTC. Protein product: CSAEGEETQYF.